This T cell receptor (beta chain) was recovered during a study of synovial regulatory T cells in juvenile arthritis (dated by TCRdb to between 2014 and 2017). About the investigation overall: Of the sequenced patients, three were therapy-naive, one was treated with methotrexate plus infliximab, roughly six were treated with methotrexate, and one lacked treatment information. The study compared the TCRbeta CDR3 repertoires of blood iaTreg cells, other blood Treg cells and synovial fluid Treg cells taken from matched patient samples. TCR repertoire comparisons included Treg and Teff subsets from about eleven JIA patients with active disease. Effector T cell subsets from the study cohort were also sequenced for comparisons, but the Treg dataset by itself includes only blood Treg cells and synovial fluid Treg cells. General conclusions and limits of the study: Synovial Treg cells shared more CDR3 sequences with iaTreg cells than with other blood Treg cells, and Chao-Jaccard similarity confirmed that synovial Treg cells were more closely related to iaTreg cells. Compared with other blood Treg cells, blood iaTreg cells had lower TCR diversity, a finding consistent with antigen-driven expansion. Across patients, iaTreg TCR repertoires were largely private and overlapped partially with synovial Teff repertoires and blood CPL repertoires.

TCR repertoire donors were roughly eleven juvenile idiopathic arthritis patients with active disease who had not reached inactive disease, 3 polyarticular and 8 oligoarticular. The TCR-sequenced patients had a median age of about 12 years (range about 2.1-22.9) and median disease duration of roughly seven years (range 0.2-19.1). Samples for TCR repertoire analysis were collected at two centres in Italy. Peripheral blood mononuclear cells were isolated using a Histopaque-1077 density gradient and were cryopreserved in about 90% FCS with approximately 10% DMSO. CDR3 length: 15 amino acids, cysteine to phenylalanine. No DNA is given. CDR1 and CDR2 are drawn from the germline V gene: MNHNS, SASEGT. The method was the immunoSEQ multiplex PCR assay. TCRbeta CDR3 sequencing was performed by Adaptive Biotechnologies. Regarding the original processing steps: To assess repertoire similarity, the researchers used the Chao-modified Jaccard index along with median clonotype overlap taken from 200 random subsamples at equal sample size. The similarity analyses were run on either productive nucleotide sequences or amino acid sequences translated in silico. Repertoires were compared using hierarchical clustering with single linkage and t-SNE, both based on Chao-modified Jaccard distances. Repertoire diversity was measured with the Renyi index after sample size normalisation across a range of alpha values. TCRdb's version of the immuneACCESS table is confined to in-frame rearrangements and falls short of the full clone set. An unresolved V gene accounts for under half of the shortfall where checked; the remainder is of unknown origin. That table furnishes V, J and clone size, whereas the DNA furnished D and trimming. The sample's own table lists about 9,500 clones. The ten largest account for about 2% of the sample.

A count is missing, but by frequency this clone is medium-sized (0.01 to 0.1%). Its antigen is currently not known. Sequencing was carried out using Treg cells from blood. In light of the paper, this sample's cell subset or site label describes: remaining (HLA-DR-negative) circulating blood Treg cells. Recombination linked TRBV6-1 to TRBJ2-3; TCRdb proposes TRBD1, but this gene call is untestable without DNA. The sequence was obtained from a donor younger than 35 with juvenile idiopathic arthritis. The CDR3 is CASRVPGQGTDTQYF.